This T cell receptor beta chain was found in a study of T cell repertoires in cytomegalovirus infection. At the level of the study: Both a matching HLA type and CMV infection were indicated by public TCR beta signatures. Study-wide results and caveats: It was HLA-C-restricted CMV-specific TCR beta clonotypes that dominated the response ex vivo. Based on cumulative public TCR beta family frequency, carriers of CMV plus the relevant HLA were identified.

This clonotype occurred a few times. Its specificity is not known. TCRdb reprocessed the reads with MiXCR, giving one entry per CDR3 protein. Among nearly 650,000 distinct CDR3 sequences listed, roughly 26% were seen once. With 3 bases removed from V and 2 bases from J, the gap between germline ends came to 7 bases. This CDR3 has 13 amino acids. The V gene's germline CDR1 is MNHEY and CDR2 SVGAGI. The rearrangement joins TRBV6-5 to TRBJ1-1; D uncertain. The origin of this receptor is a human donor in good health (CMV status not recorded). Some clones in this sample may be carry-over from other donors' samples. Sequenced sample: CD8+ T cells from PBMCs. The DNA for the CDR3 is TGTGCCAGCAGTTATATTGGAAACACTGAAGCTTTCTTT. It encodes CASSYIGNTEAFF.